The 17 T cell receptor beta chains below were found in one sample sequenced in a study of blood T cell repertoires in COVID-19. Measured with immunoSEQ multiplex PCR; TCRdb has only the in-frame clones, and not every one. This sample carries approximately 210,000 clones, roughly 90% of them seen once, and the ten largest clones take about 5%. Sequenced: peripheral blood. These receptors were collected from a woman in her thirties or forties with acute or convalescent COVID-19.

The chain has TRBV6-5 and TRBJ1-3, with 9 bases lining up with TRBD1. Germline values: CDR1 MNHEY, CDR2 SVGAGI. The ends lost 2 bases at V and 6 bases at J; junction bases unmatched: 2. This CDR3 region has 14 residues. CDR3 nucleotides: TGTGCCAGCAGTTACGGACAGGGGTCAAACACCATATATTTT. It yields the protein CASSYGQGSNTIYF.

For this clone: One junction end does not reproduce the germline sequence, and a read error may be involved. The chain links TRBV7-9 to TRBJ1-1, with unresolved D. Germline CDR1 and CDR2: SEHNR and FQNEAQ (reference sequence). This CDR3 has 10 residues. The CDR3 region is CGGGNTEAFF. The CDR3 coding sequence is TGCGGAGGAGGGAACACTGAAGCTTTCTTT.

This clone was found once. V and J are TRBV5-1 and TRBJ1-2, with D possibly being TRBD1 (5 bases). The CDR3 has 13 residues. Germline CDR1 reads SGHRS; CDR2 reads YFSETQ. Trimming stripped 4 bases from V and 4 bases from J, with 11 bases between. CDR3 nucleotide sequence: TGCGCCAGCAGCGCCGACAGTAGCTATGGCTACACCTTC. Residues: CASSADSSYGYTF.

The V gene is TRBV6-5, the J gene TRBJ1-1, with D perhaps matching TRBD1 (5 bases). Germline lookup yields CDR1 MNHEY and CDR2 SVGAGI. The V end was cut by 0 bases, the J end by 3 bases, with 14 bases between. CDR3 length: 16 residues. Here the CDR3 DNA reads TGTGCCAGCAGTTACTCGAAGGGGTTAGGGGACACTGAAGCTTTCTTT. Translation: CASSYSKGLGDTEAFF.

The J gene is TRBJ2-1, the V gene TRBV24-1; D unclear. The CDR3 loop spans 14 amino acids. Germline CDR1 KGHDR, CDR2 SFDVKD. V lost 6 bases to trimming and J lost 7 bases, with 15 bases between them. The CDR3 here is CATSPNVPPNEQFF. CDR3 coding DNA: TGTGCCACCAGTCCTAATGTTCCCCCGAATGAGCAGTTCTTC.

The V call is TRBV4-1, the J call TRBJ2-6; 7 positions match TRBD1. This CDR3 is 18 amino acids long. Germline V lookup: CDR1 MGHRA, CDR2 YSYEKL. The V gene end was trimmed by 5 bases and the J gene end by 0 bases; junction bases not matched to a gene: 10. The CDR3 protein is CASSGTVPPFSGANVLTF. In DNA, the CDR3 is TGCGCCAGCAGCGGGACAGTCCCCCCCTTCTCTGGGGCCAACGTCCTGACTTTC.

The V gene is TRBV2, the J gene TRBJ1-2, with D perhaps matching TRBD1 (5 bases). The CDR3 runs 13 residues. Per the germline V gene, CDR1 is SNHLY and CDR2 is FYNNEI. Trimming took off 3 bases at V and 2 bases at J, with 7 bases between the two ends. Written as DNA, the CDR3 is TGTGCCAGCAGTGACAGGGTGAACTATGGCTACACCTTC. It codes for CASSDRVNYGYTF.

The chain joins TRBV5-1 to TRBJ2-2; tentative D call: TRBD2 (5 bases). The germline V gene has CDR1 SGHRS and CDR2 YFSETQ. Trimming shortened V by 5 bases and J by 7 bases, and 21 bases separated the two germline ends. The CDR3 is made up of 16 amino acids. The CDR3 DNA reads as TGCGCCAGCAGGAGGAGTGAGACTGAGGGCGACGGGGAGCTGTTTTTT. Its translation is CASRRSETEGDGELFF.

V usage is TRBV4-1 and J usage is TRBJ2-5; 8 nucleotides match TRBD2. CDR1 is MGHRA, CDR2 YSYEKL, per germline. There are 15 residues in the CDR3. Trimming cost V 3 bases and J 5 bases; bases outside gene matches: 8. The CDR3 sequence is CASSHLRGGLETQYF. CDR3 sequence (DNA): TGCGCCAGCAGCCACTTACGGGGGGGGTTGGAGACCCAGTACTTC.

The chain links TRBV25-1 to TRBJ1-5; D is undetermined. Trimming left V 3 bases short and J 4 bases short, with 4 bases between. The CDR3 is 12 amino acids. CDR1 is MGHDK, CDR2 SYGVNS, per germline. This chain's CDR3 is CASSDGNQPQHF. The CDR3 nucleotides are TGTGCCAGCAGTGACGGTAATCAGCCCCAGCATTTT.

The chain uses TRBV5-1 and TRBJ2-7, with 9 bases identical to TRBD1. Per germline, CDR1 SGHRS and CDR2 YFSETQ. The trim removed 5 bases at V and 3 bases at J, leaving 6 bases unmatched. There are 14 residues in the CDR3. The CDR3 nucleotides read TGCGCCAGCAGGCCCGGGACAGGGAGCTACGAGCAGTACGTC. Encoded protein: CASRPGTGSYEQYV.

V usage is TRBV15 and J usage is TRBJ2-5, with a tentative D call TRBD1 (6 bases). V was clipped by 3 bases and J by 5 bases, with 13 bases between them. The germline V gene has CDR1 LNHNV and CDR2 YYDKDF (reference sequence). There are 14 residues in the CDR3. CDR3 region: CATSRAGAEETQYF. The CDR3 DNA is TGTGCCACCAGCAGGGCAGGGGCGGAGGAGACCCAGTACTTC.

This rearrangement joins TRBV15 to TRBJ2-3; TRBD1 matches 11 bases. The CDR3 length is 14 residues. The V gene end was trimmed by 8 bases and the J gene end by 8 bases; junction bases not matched to a gene: 9. CDR1 is LNHNV, CDR2 YYDKDF, per germline (reference sequence). CDR3 protein: CATVTDRGLGTQYF. Written as DNA, the CDR3 is TGTGCCACCGTTACGGACAGGGGGCTCGGTACGCAGTATTTT. The whole variable domain, remainder taken from reference TRBV15 and TRBJ2-3, is DAMVIQNPRYQVTQFGKPVTLSCSQTLNHNVMYWYQQKSSQAPKLLFHYYDKDFNNEADTPDNFQSRRPNTSFCFLDIRSPGLGDTAMYLCATVTDRGLGTQYFGPGTRLTVL.

This clone was seen just once. The chain has TRBV19 and TRBJ1-5; maybe TRBD1 (6 bases). The CDR3 consists of 15 residues. Germline CDR1 and CDR2: LNHDA and SQIVND (reference sequence). V lost 3 bases to trimming and J lost 0 bases, with 9 bases between them. CDR3 sequence: CASSMTGDSNQPQHF. The CDR3 region has the DNA TGTGCCAGTAGTATGACAGGAGATAGCAATCAGCCCCAGCATTTT.

The chain carries TRBV5-6 and TRBJ2-5; D may be TRBD1 (5 bases). V gave up 3 bases and J gave up 5 bases, with 11 bases separating them. Germline V lookup: CDR1 SGHDT, CDR2 YYEEEE. The CDR3 covers 13 residues. In nucleotides, the CDR3 is TGTGCCAGCAGCTCGACCGCAGGGGAGACCCAGTACTTC. As protein: CASSSTAGETQYF.

The chain carries TRBV2 and TRBJ1-2; a possible D gene is TRBD1 (5 bases). Trimming took off 6 bases at V and 5 bases at J, with 16 bases between the two ends. The CDR3 spans 14 residues. CDR1 SNHLY and CDR2 FYNNEI come from the germline V gene. The CDR3 region has the DNA TGTGCCAGCAGGGTTGACAGTACTTCTTATGGCTACACCTTC. Translating gives CASRVDSTSYGYTF.

The gene calls are TRBV13 and TRBJ2-2, with a possible D match to TRBD2 (5 bases). The CDR3 contains 16 residues. The V gene lost 6 bases and the J gene lost 0 bases, with 14 bases spanning the gap. From germline, CDR1 is PRHDT and CDR2 FYEKMQ (reference sequence). CDR3 loop: CASSTTAASNTGELFF. The CDR3, as DNA: TGTGCCAGCAGTACCACAGCGGCCTCGAACACCGGGGAGCTGTTTTTT.